This T cell receptor (beta chain) was captured by sequencing in a study of T cell changes during pregnancy in multiple sclerosis. CDR3 length equals 14 residues. The J segment lost 8 bases and the V segment lost 5 bases, leaving 9 bases of the junction unmatched. Germline V gene lookup returns CDR1 GTSNPN and CDR2 SVGIG (reference sequence). Assay: immunoSEQ multiplex PCR; the TCRdb copy retains only in-frame clones and omits some. The data contain under 50,000 clones, around 90% of them singletons. The clonotype was recovered from a female donor with multiple sclerosis, enrolled in a pregnancy study. The V call is TRBV30, the J call TRBJ1-2; 12 bases match TRBD1. The specimen was CD8+ T cells from peripheral blood mononuclear cells, collected in the third trimester of pregnancy. In nucleotides, the CDR3 is TGTGCCTGGGAATTGGGGACAGGGGGCGAGGGCTACACCTTC. Protein sequence: CAWELGTGGEGYTF.